This TCR beta chain was sequenced in a study of CD8+ T cells in alopecia areata. Sample treatment: oral pan-JAK inhibitor, 5-10 mg twice daily. Punch biopsies of lesional scalp, plus peripheral blood, were taken from alopecia areata patients. Both CD4+ and CD8+ T cells were separated by sorting PBMCs. V trimming: 5 bases; J trimming: 7 bases; junction bases outside the gene matches: 7. The CDR3 covers 14 residues. CDR1 SGHRS and CDR2 YFSETQ come from the germline V gene. About this clone itself: Its antigen remains unidentified.

Extracted from the samples, RNA was reverse transcribed into cDNA to serve as the sequencing template. The method was immunoSEQ multiplex PCR; TCRdb's version includes in-frame clones alone and lacks a portion of them. The sample has 110,000 or so clones, roughly 50% seen once. Findings of the study overall: Researchers reported that TCR sharing among patients proved less clear than in mice, possibly HLA-linked.

The chain carries TRBV5-1 and TRBJ2-3; TRBD2 matches 10 bases. The source material was CD4+ T cells sorted from blood, sampled at week 24, from a patient treated with tofacitinib. The receptor was derived from a human donor with alopecia areata. The CDR3 coding sequence is TGCGCCAGCAGTAGCGGGGGGATACAGAATACGCAGTATTTT. This encodes CASSSGGIQNTQYF.